This T cell receptor (beta chain) was captured by sequencing in a study of blood T cells in healthy people across ages. PBMCs, at least 7 million per sample, were isolated. PCR was performed a second time for roughly 7 to 12 cycles using a sample-barcoded 5' primer and a J-beta primer mix. One entry per CDR3 protein results from TCRdb running MiXCR on the 5' RACE reads. The data contain about 380,000 distinct CDR3 sequences, approximately 47% of them singletons. This CDR3 comprises 15 residues. Germline-derived CDR1 and CDR2 are SEHNR and FQNEAQ (reference sequence). The rearrangement uses TRBV7-9 and TRBJ2-5; TRBD2 matches 7 bases. Judging by the DNA end, TRBJ2-7 fits better; the J call may be wrong. Specimen: blood. The receptor comes from a man between 60 and 70 years old in good health. CDR3 in DNA: TGTGCCAGCAGCTTAAGAGGGCAGGGAGGGGACGAGCAGTACTTC. This codes for CASSLRGQGGDEQYF.